This T cell receptor beta chain is from a study of CD8 T cells in ankylosing spondylitis. Study-level points and caveats: Seemingly characteristic of ankylosing spondylitis blood was a TCR beta motif consisting of about 8 highly homologous variants.

Trimming stripped 7 bases from V and 2 bases from J, with 11 bases between. CDR3 size: 13 residues. Germline V gives CDR1 LNHDA, CDR2 SQIVND (reference sequence). Construction of TCR beta libraries was performed using quantitative 5'-RACE with molecular barcodes. TCRdb independently ran MiXCR on the 5' RACE reads; one entry per CDR3 protein. The data hold 220,000 or so distinct CDR3 sequences, with approximately 16% observed a single time. This clonotype has just a few counts. Its antigen remains unknown. This chain uses TRBV19 with TRBJ1-1, with no clear D. Sequences were obtained from blood, either unsorted or a sorted T cell fraction (not recorded which). This sequence was found in a male donor with ankylosing spondylitis. Here the CDR3 DNA reads TGTGCCAGTACCCCCCGGGGAAACACTGAAGCTTTCTTT. Protein product: CASTPRGNTEAFF.